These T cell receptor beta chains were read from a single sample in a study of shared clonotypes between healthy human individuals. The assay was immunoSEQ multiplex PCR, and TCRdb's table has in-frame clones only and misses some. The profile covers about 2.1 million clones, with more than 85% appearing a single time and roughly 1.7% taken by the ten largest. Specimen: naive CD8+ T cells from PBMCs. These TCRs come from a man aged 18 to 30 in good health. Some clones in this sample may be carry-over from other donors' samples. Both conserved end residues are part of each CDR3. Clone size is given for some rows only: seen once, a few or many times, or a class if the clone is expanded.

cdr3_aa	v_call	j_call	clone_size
CASSLGRQAYGYTF	TRBV28	TRBJ1-2	NA
CASSYSWDSRYEQYF	TRBV6-5	TRBJ2-7	NA
CATSSVSGDTQYF	TRBV15	TRBJ2-3	NA
CATRLDRGTKYGYTF	TRBV15	TRBJ1-2	NA
CASSQTSGGSSYNEQFF	TRBV7-9	TRBJ2-1	NA
CASSPAGTVYEQYF	TRBV11-2	TRBJ2-7	NA
CASSNRIRAGRGPGANVLTF	TRBV21-1	TRBJ2-6	NA
CASSQAGSRNTIYF	TRBV4-3	TRBJ1-3	NA
CASSFAGDSYEQYF	TRBV11-2	TRBJ2-7	NA
CASSLAGGEGYTEAFF	TRBV11-1	TRBJ1-1	NA
CAISESTGSNTEAFF	TRBV10-3	TRBJ1-1	NA
CASSLAPGLAGVNTDTQYF	TRBV7-9	TRBJ2-3	NA
CASSIIPTDTQYF	TRBV19	TRBJ2-3	NA
CASSLVVNTEAFF	TRBV5-5	TRBJ1-1	NA
CSVEDMGNTGELFF	TRBV29-1	TRBJ2-2	NA
CASQSRLAGIQETQYF	TRBV7-9	TRBJ2-5	once
CASSKTPKDEQFF	TRBV13	TRBJ2-1	NA
CSAYRGNTEAFF	TRBV29-1	TRBJ1-1	NA
CASSFDRGSSYNEQFF	TRBV7-9	TRBJ2-1	NA
CASSLDRWYEQYF	TRBV5-4	TRBJ2-7	NA
CASSTSWTSAYPGYTF	TRBV21-1	TRBJ1-2	NA
CASSDGGYEQYF	TRBV5-4	TRBJ2-7	NA
CASSPRRPFEQFF	TRBV28	TRBJ2-1	NA
CASSPGGLNTDTQYF	TRBV5-8	TRBJ2-3	NA
CASSFRLAGSTGELFF	TRBV28	TRBJ2-2	NA